This T cell receptor beta chain originates from a study of blood T cell repertoires in COVID-19. Turning to the study itself: Some COVID-19 samples were acute and others convalescent; all came from the United States, Italy and Spain. Nucleic acid was either cDNA or gDNA, and it came from T cells, B-cell-depleted T cells, or PBMCs.

Original processing notes: Scientists estimated how many nucleated cells there were by amplifying reference gene primers. Produced via immunoSEQ multiplex PCR; TCRdb's table is partial and in-frame only. From that table come the V and J calls and clone size; the DNA was used to work out D and trimming. This sample has 24,000 or so clones, with roughly 84% found just once. Germline values: CDR1 MNHNY, CDR2 SVGAGI (reference sequence). With V trimmed by 1 base and J by 7 bases, 3 bases remained unmatched. This CDR3 comprises 13 residues. The source material was peripheral blood. This sequence was found in a human donor in a cohort sampled during active COVID-19. The donor label of this sample is uncertain. The chain couples TRBV6-6 to TRBJ2-7; 8 nucleotides match TRBD1. The CDR3 loop is CASSYYTGGEQYF. In DNA, the CDR3 is TGTGCCAGCAGTTACTATACAGGGGGAGAGCAGTACTTC.